One sample yielded the 32 T cell receptor beta chains listed below, sequenced in a study of beta chain features in type 1 diabetes. The study, taken as a whole, reports: Researchers report that Type 1 diabetes patients had moderately but significantly shorter TCRB CDR3s across all four CD4+ subsets.

Isolated RNA was reverse transcribed in full, so expressed TCRB transcripts were sequenced. The method was immunoSEQ multiplex PCR; TCRdb's version includes in-frame clones alone and lacks a portion of them. The sample records about 190,000 clones, approximately 7.8% being singletons. Their antigen targets remain unknown. The sample was central memory CD4+ T cells from blood. These receptors all come from a woman aged 35 to 49 with type 1 diabetes.

There are a few counts of this clone. The CDR3 bases are TGTGCCAGCAGCGGTTCCCGGGACAACTCCTACGAGCAGTACTTC. It translates to CASSGSRDNSYEQYF. The chain combines TRBV7-9 with TRBJ2-7; D possibly corresponds to TRBD1 (6 bases). Trimming removed 5 bases at V and 0 bases at J, with 14 bases between. CDR3 size: 15 residues. CDR1 is SEHNR and CDR2 is FQNEAQ in the germline V gene (reference sequence).

This rearrangement joins TRBV7-2 to TRBJ1-2; D is perhaps TRBD1 (5 bases). This CDR3 region has 14 residues. Per germline, CDR1 SGHTA and CDR2 FQGNSA. V was pared by 5 bases and J by 5 bases, with 15 bases between. CDR3 nucleotides: TGTGCCAGCAGCCTGCCGGCAGGGCGGTATGGCTACACCTTC. Translation gives CASSLPAGRYGYTF.

Concerning this clone itself: The same CDR3 arises from other DNA sequences in this sample as well. V usage is TRBV9 and J usage is TRBJ2-7, with TRBD2 identical over 13 bases. There are 14 residues in the CDR3. V lost 4 bases and J lost 6; bases outside the gene matches: 4. The V gene's germline CDR1 is SGDLS and CDR2 YYNGEE. CDR3 amino acids: CASSPRTSGSEQYF. The CDR3 coding sequence is TGTGCCAGCAGCCCACGGACTAGCGGGAGCGAGCAGTACTTC.

This clone was seen a few times. CDR3 nucleotide sequence: TGTGCCAGCAGGGGGACAGGGTCCACCGGGGAGCTGTTTTTT. As protein: CASRGTGSTGELFF. The rearrangement joins TRBV2 to TRBJ2-2; 9 bases map to TRBD1. The CDR3 extends over 14 amino acids. Germline V lookup: CDR1 SNHLY, CDR2 FYNNEI. Trimming at V came to 6 bases and at J to 4 bases, leaving 3 bases not matched to a gene.

This clone was seen repeatedly, ten times or more. This chain connects TRBV7-3 to TRBJ1-1; D remains unclear. The CDR3 totals 15 residues. CDR1 is SGHTA, CDR2 FQGTGA, per germline. The V and J ends lost 0 bases and 0 bases respectively, with 8 bases between them. The CDR3 nucleotides are TGTGCCAGCAGCTTAACTGCAGGCCTGAACACTGAAGCTTTCTTT. It specifies CASSLTAGLNTEAFF.

The rearrangement uses TRBV7-2 and TRBJ2-1; TRBD2 might be the D (7 bases). V shed 2 bases and J shed 7 bases, with 18 bases lying between them. Germline CDR1 is SGHTA and CDR2 is FQGNSA. The length of the CDR3 is 16 residues. The CDR3, as DNA: TGTGCCAGCAGCTTATCGGCGGGGGCCGGAAGGAATGAGCAGTTCTTC. Amino acids: CASSLSAGAGRNEQFF. The full variable domain, rest sourced from reference TRBV7-2 and TRBJ2-1, is GAGVSQSPSNKVTEKGKDVELRCDPISGHTALYWYRQSLGQGLEFLIYFQGNSAPDKSGLPSDRFSAERTGGSVSTLTIQRTQQEDSAVYLCASSLSAGAGRNEQFFGPGTRLTVL.

This clone appeared a few times. V is TRBV6-5 and J is TRBJ1-2; TRBD1 agrees at 7 bases. The CDR3 has 14 amino acids. Germline lookup yields CDR1 MNHEY and CDR2 SVGAGI. V shed 7 bases and J 4 bases; nucleotides not matched to a gene: 9. The CDR3 reads CASMRAGGVYGYTF. Here the CDR3 DNA reads TGTGCCAGCATGCGGGCAGGGGGAGTCTATGGCTACACCTTC.

As to this clone: The sample carries other DNA sequences with the same CDR3. V gene TRBV4-1 combines with J gene TRBJ1-4, with a weak D call TRBD1 (5 bases). Looked up from germline, CDR1 is MGHRA and CDR2 is YSYEKL. The CDR3 extends over 15 amino acids. Deletions cut 0 bases from V and 7 bases from J, with 12 bases between. The CDR3 loop reads CASSQDGTGGEKLFF. CDR3 nucleotide sequence: TGCGCCAGCAGCCAAGACGGGACGGGGGGTGAAAAACTGTTTTTT.

Here the CDR3 DNA reads TGTGCCAGCAGCCGGACAAGCTACGAGCAGTACTTC. Amino acids: CASSRTSYEQYF. The chain joins TRBV7-2 to TRBJ2-7; tentatively, D is TRBD1 (5 bases). There are 12 residues in the CDR3. CDR1 is SGHTA, CDR2 FQGNSA, per germline. Trimming shortened V by 5 bases and J by 3 bases, and 8 bases separated the two germline ends. The complete variable domain, with remaining parts taken from reference TRBV7-2 and TRBJ2-7, reads GAGVSQSPSNKVTEKGKDVELRCDPISGHTALYWYRQSLGQGLEFLIYFQGNSAPDKSGLPSDRFSAERTGGSVSTLTIQRTQQEDSAVYLCASSRTSYEQYFGPGTRLTVT.

The chain combines TRBV7-3 with TRBJ1-6; D is perhaps TRBD1 (5 bases). There are 16 residues in the CDR3. CDR1 is SGHTA and CDR2 is FQGTGA in the germline V gene. Trimming took off 2 bases at V and 6 bases at J, with 14 bases between the two ends. The CDR3 DNA sequence: TGTGCCAGCAGCTTACTGAAGGCGGGGCTTAATTCACCCCTCCACTTT. Encoded protein: CASSLLKAGLNSPLHF.

The chain uses TRBV28 and TRBJ1-5; perhaps TRBD1 as D (5 bases). The CDR3 runs to 14 residues. From germline, CDR1 is MDHEN and CDR2 SYDVKM. V lost 7 bases to trimming and J lost 4 bases, with 14 bases between them. CDR3 protein: CASNAAGGNQPQHF. CDR3 nucleotides: TGTGCCAGCAATGCCGCGGGGGGTAATCAGCCCCAGCATTTT.

In this sample, this clone turned up a few times. The chain has TRBV6-6 and TRBJ1-3; 9 bases are a match to TRBD1. J lost 4 bases, V lost 4 bases, and 2 bases had no gene match. The germline V gene encodes CDR1 MNHNY and CDR2 SVGAGI (reference sequence). The CDR3 totals 14 residues. CDR3 region: CASSSTGGGNTIYF. CDR3 DNA: TGTGCCAGCAGTTCCACAGGGGGCGGAAACACCATATATTTT.

The chain links TRBV6-5 to TRBJ2-4, with 8 positions matching TRBD1. The germline CDR1 and CDR2 sequences are MNHEY and SVGAGI. The CDR3 is 13 amino acids. The J segment lost 1 base and the V segment lost 10 bases, leaving 3 bases of the junction unmatched. CDR3 bases: TGTGCCACAGGGGGCGCCGCCAAAAACATTCAGTACTTC. Its translation: CATGGAAKNIQYF.

The chain has TRBV28 and TRBJ2-3; D perhaps matches TRBD2 (7 bases). V was pared by 5 bases and J by 8 bases, with 11 bases between. Germline V gene lookup returns CDR1 MDHEN and CDR2 SYDVKM. The CDR3 is 12 amino acids. Here the CDR3 DNA reads TGTGCCAGCAGTGGGAGGGGGGCTACGCAGTATTTT. Protein product: CASSGRGATQYF.

The J gene is TRBJ2-6, the V gene TRBV2; 7 bases are a match to TRBD1. Germline trimming cut 6 bases from V and 0 bases from J; bases unmatched to any gene: 11. From germline, CDR1 is SNHLY and CDR2 FYNNEI. This CDR3 is built from 18 residues. In nucleotides, the CDR3 is TGTGCCAGCAGGGAAAGGACAGGAGACTTCTCTGGGGCCAACGTCCTGACTTTC. Protein: CASRERTGDFSGANVLTF.

This clone was counted a few times. V and J are TRBV5-4 and TRBJ2-1, with 7 bases fitting TRBD2. The ends lost 2 bases at V and 13 bases at J; junction bases unmatched: 3. In germline, CDR1 is SGHNT, CDR2 YYREEE (reference sequence). The CDR3 runs 11 residues. In DNA form, the CDR3 reads TGTGCCAGCAGCTTAACGGGGGGTCAGTTCTTC. It yields the protein CASSLTGGQFF. Full variable domain (rest looked up from reference TRBV5-4 and TRBJ2-1): ETGVTQSPTHLIKTRGQQVTLRCSSQSGHNTVSWYQQALGQGPQFIFQYYREEENGRGNFPPRFSGLQFPNYSSELNVNALELDDSALYLCASSLTGGQFFGPGTRLTVL.

V is TRBV28 and J is TRBJ1-1; D is ambiguous. The germline gives CDR1 MDHEN, CDR2 SYDVKM. The CDR3 loop spans 11 amino acids. The V end was cut by 7 bases, the J end by 7 bases, with 10 bases between. Here the CDR3 reads CASIKQSEAFF. The CDR3, as DNA: TGTGCCAGCATCAAACAGAGTGAAGCTTTCTTT. Full variable domain (remainder filled in from reference TRBV28 and TRBJ1-1): DVKVTQSSRYLVKRTGEKVFLECVQDMDHENMFWYRQDPGLGLRLIYFSYDVKMKEKGDIPEGYSVSREKKERFSLILESASTNQTSMYLCASIKQSEAFFGQGTRLTVV.

This clone was recorded a few times. The CDR3 DNA reads as TGTGCCAGCAGTAGGACAGGTAGGGAAGCTTTCTTT. Protein product: CASSRTGREAFF. The V gene is TRBV6-5, the J gene TRBJ1-1, with 7 bases fitting TRBD1. This CDR3 comprises 12 residues. Trimming cost V 5 bases and J 8 bases; bases outside gene matches: 5. The germline V gene encodes CDR1 MNHEY and CDR2 SVGAGI.

V gene TRBV25-1 combines with J gene TRBJ1-2; D is uncertain. The germline CDR1 and CDR2 sequences are MGHDK and SYGVNS. V lost 4 bases and J 7 bases, leaving 13 bases between the germline ends. This CDR3 comprises 13 residues. This CDR3 is CASSASGSRGYTF. The CDR3 region has the DNA TGTGCCAGCAGTGCCTCGGGGTCTCGTGGCTACACCTTC.

This chain connects TRBV6-5 to TRBJ1-6; a possible D gene is TRBD1 (6 bases). The V end lost 2 bases, the J end lost 3 bases, and 8 bases lay between the germline ends. The CDR3 contains 15 residues. The germline gives CDR1 MNHEY, CDR2 SVGAGI. The CDR3, as DNA: TGTGCCAGCAGTTACCGGACAGTCTATAATTCACCCCTCCACTTT. Its protein product is CASSYRTVYNSPLHF.

This clone was seen a handful of times. This chain uses TRBV2 with TRBJ1-6; D unresolved. The CDR3 contains 11 residues. CDR1 SNHLY and CDR2 FYNNEI come from the germline V gene. Deletions cut 6 bases from V and 8 bases from J, with 5 bases between. DNA for the CDR3: TGTGCCAGCAGGAGGTATTCACCCCTCCACTTT. Translating it yields CASRRYSPLHF.

The chain has TRBV7-9 and TRBJ2-1, with D tentatively TRBD2 (5 bases). CDR3 length equals 15 residues. Germline lookup yields CDR1 SEHNR and CDR2 FQNEAQ (reference sequence). The ends were cut back, 4 bases at V and 0 bases at J, with 10 bases in the middle. CDR3 sequence reads: CASSSTGSSYNEQFF. The CDR3 region has the DNA TGTGCCAGCAGCTCCACTGGGAGCTCCTACAATGAGCAGTTCTTC.

This clone was counted ten times or more. The chain employs TRBV20-1 and TRBJ1-1, with D possibly matching TRBD1 (6 bases). This CDR3 contains 10 residues. V dropped 5 bases and J dropped 8 bases, with 9 bases sitting between them. Germline V CDR1 and CDR2: DFQATT, SNEGSKA (reference sequence). The CDR3 DNA sequence: TGCAGTGCTTACGGGACAGAAGCTTTCTTT. Encoded protein: CSAYGTEAFF.

This clone was counted a few times. The chain carries TRBV7-2 and TRBJ1-2; D is perhaps TRBD1 (5 bases). The germline gives CDR1 SGHTA, CDR2 FQGNSA. V was trimmed by 1 base and J by 8 bases, leaving 11 bases between them. This CDR3 spans 13 amino acids. CDR3 bases: TGTGCCAGCAGCTTAGAAGGGGAGGAAGGCTACACCTTC. Translated, it gives CASSLEGEEGYTF.

This clone was seen more than once but under ten times. The V gene is TRBV4-1, the J gene TRBJ2-3; 7 nucleotides line up with TRBD2. There are 14 residues in the CDR3. Germline CDR1 and CDR2: MGHRA and YSYEKL. Trimming removed 5 bases from V and 3 bases from J; junction bases left unmatched: 5. CDR3 region: CASSDAGATDTQYF. The CDR3 DNA reads TGCGCCAGCAGCGATGCGGGAGCAACAGATACGCAGTATTTT.

The chain recombines TRBV6-6 with TRBJ2-1; TRBD2 might be the D (5 bases). From germline, CDR1 is MNHNY and CDR2 SVGAGI (reference sequence). The CDR3 is 14 residues long. Trimming stripped 0 bases from V and 5 bases from J, with 8 bases between. This chain's CDR3 is CASSYSGIHNEQFF. The DNA of the CDR3 is TGTGCCAGCAGTTACTCCGGGATACACAATGAGCAGTTCTTC.

The chain's CDR3 is CASSFYLPPYEQYF. Here the CDR3 DNA reads TGTGCCAGCAGCTTTTACCTACCTCCCTACGAGCAGTACTTC. The chain joins TRBV7-9 to TRBJ2-7, with D unresolved. The V and J ends lost 3 bases and 2 bases respectively, with 11 bases between them. CDR1 and CDR2 from the germline V gene are SEHNR and FQNEAQ (reference sequence). CDR3 size: 14 residues. The full variable domain, rest sourced from reference TRBV7-9 and TRBJ2-7, is DTGVSQNPRHKITKRGQNVTFRCDPISEHNRLYWYRQTLGQGPEFLTYFQNEAQLEKSRLLSDRFSAERPKGSFSTLEIQRTEQGDSAMYLCASSFYLPPYEQYFGPGTRLTVT.

This clone has more than one count but fewer than ten. The V gene is TRBV5-1, the J gene TRBJ2-3; TRBD1 aligns across 10 bases. This CDR3 has 15 amino acids. The J segment lost 2 bases and the V segment lost 3 bases, leaving 3 bases of the junction unmatched. The V gene's germline CDR1 is SGHRS and CDR2 YFSETQ. The CDR3 region has the DNA TGCGCCAGCAGCTCGACAGGGGGCTTCACAGATACGCAGTATTTT. Translating gives CASSSTGGFTDTQYF.

This clone was detected a few times. V is TRBV28 and J is TRBJ1-2; D is unresolved. Trimming pared 8 bases from V and 4 bases from J, leaving 8 bases between. The CDR3 covers 11 residues. CDR1 MDHEN and CDR2 SYDVKM come from the germline V gene. The CDR3 loop reads CASWESYGYTF. As DNA, the CDR3 is TGTGCCAGCTGGGAGAGCTATGGCTACACCTTC.

V and J are TRBV12-5 and TRBJ2-4; 7 bases map to TRBD1. V was clipped by 0 bases and J by 6 bases; unmatched bases: 5. The CDR3 spans 15 residues. CDR1 LGHNT and CDR2 FRNRAP come from the germline V gene. CDR3 protein: CASGLVVYRGNIQYF. CDR3 nucleotides: TGTGCTAGTGGTTTGGTAGTATACAGGGGAAACATTCAGTACTTC.

This clone came up a few times. The gene calls are TRBV5-4 and TRBJ2-5, with 8 bases lining up with TRBD1. The CDR3 sequence is 12 residues long. The germline gives CDR1 SGHNT, CDR2 YYREEE (reference sequence). J was trimmed by 5 bases and V by 7 bases; bases with no gene match: 4. CDR3 sequence (DNA): TGTGCCAGCCAGGGGGCAAGCGAGACCCAGTACTTC. Its protein is CASQGASETQYF.

This clone has only a few counts. V gene TRBV11-2 combines with J gene TRBJ2-3; 9 positions match TRBD1. This CDR3 is built from 15 residues. CDR1 SGHAT and CDR2 FQNNGV come from the germline V gene. The V gene end was trimmed by 4 bases and the J gene end by 0 bases; junction bases not matched to a gene: 2. The CDR3 DNA is TGTGCCAGCAGCTCCGGACAGGGGAGCACAGATACGCAGTATTTT. It codes for CASSSGQGSTDTQYF.